This is a list of T cell receptor beta chains from one sample in a study of T cell clones after liver transplantation. Sequenced by immunoSEQ multiplex PCR; TCRdb stores in-frame clones only, minus some. This sample carries 70,000 to 80,000 clones, around 90% of them seen once, and the ten largest clones take less than 3%. Material: CD4+ T cells from blood, obtained before liver transplant. These receptors all come from a human donor who received a liver transplant. Both conserved end residues are part of each CDR3. Each record gives: D gene, V gene, clone size, J gene, CDR3 DNA, CDR3 protein. The D gene is left open where the match is weak. Expanded clones get a size class; other rows say once, few or many, or leave the size out.

NA	TRBV28	NA	TRBJ2-3	TGTGCCAGCATGAGGCCTGGGGAGCAGTATTTT	CASMRPGEQYF
NA	TRBV7-2	NA	TRBJ1-3	TGTGCCAGCAGCTTAGGTCCGGCCAGCTCTGGAAACACCATATATTTT	CASSLGPASSGNTIYF
NA	TRBV7-2	NA	TRBJ2-1	TGTGCCAGCAGCCCCCAGGGGACCGGCTACAATGAGCAGTTCTTC	CASSPQGTGYNEQFF
NA	TRBV27	NA	TRBJ1-2	TGTGCCAGCAGTGCCGGGACACTCTATGGCTACACCTTC	CASSAGTLYGYTF
NA	TRBV4-2	NA	TRBJ2-7	TGTGCCAGCAGCCAAGATAGAAGCTCCTACGAGCAGTACTTC	CASSQDRSSYEQYF
NA	TRBV6-1	NA	TRBJ2-1	TGTGCCAGCAGTACCCGGGCCTTCAATGAGCAGTTCTTC	CASSTRAFNEQFF
NA	TRBV2	NA	TRBJ1-1	TGTGCCAGCAGTTTCGCGGAGAGGACTGAAGCTTTCTTT	CASSFAERTEAFF
NA	TRBV7-9	NA	TRBJ2-3	TGTGCCAGCAGCTTCCTCCCAGATACGCAGTATTTT	CASSFLPDTQYF
NA	TRBV6-5	few	TRBJ1-2	TGTGCCAGCAGTTCCCAACGTGGTGGCTACACCTTC	CASSSQRGGYTF
NA	TRBV7-6	few	TRBJ1-3	TGTGCCAGCAGCTTGGTCTCTGGAAACACCATATATTTT	CASSLVSGNTIYF
NA	TRBV7-2	NA	TRBJ1-1	TGTGCCAGCAGCGTCGGACAGACTGAAGCTTTCTTT	CASSVGQTEAFF
TRBD1	TRBV5-6	NA	TRBJ2-1	TGTGCCAGCAGCGTCTACAGGGGACGCTCCTACAATGAGCAGTTCTTC	CASSVYRGRSYNEQFF
TRBD2	TRBV19	NA	TRBJ2-1	TGTGCCAGTAGTATCCTTGGGACTATATCACCTGAGCAGTTCTTC	CASSILGTISPEQFF
TRBD1	TRBV11-2	few	TRBJ1-1	TGTGCCAGCAGCGGGGTCAGGGGGCGTACTGAAGCTTTCTTT	CASSGVRGRTEAFF
TRBD2	TRBV9	NA	TRBJ2-5	TGTGCCAGCAGCGTAGGGGTAGCGGGAGATCGGGAGACCCAGTACTTC	CASSVGVAGDRETQYF
NA	TRBV15	few	TRBJ1-1	TGTGCCACCAGCAGAGATTTGGTGAACACTGAAGCTTTCTTT	CATSRDLVNTEAFF
NA	TRBV29-1	NA	TRBJ2-3	TGCAGCGTTGAAACAAGGGTTGCAGATACGCAGTATTTT	CSVETRVADTQYF